This TCR beta chain came from a study of blood T cell repertoires in COVID-19. Assay: immunoSEQ multiplex PCR; the TCRdb copy retains only in-frame clones and omits some. Of fewer than 400,000 clones in the sample, around 85% are singletons; the top ten hold under 2%. The germline gives CDR1 LNHDA, CDR2 SQIVND (reference sequence). The CDR3 loop spans 12 amino acids. Between the trimmed V and J ends, which lost 5 bases and 6 bases, there was a span of 8 bases. The clonotype was recovered from a woman aged 25 to 39 who had been exposed to COVID-19. V is TRBV19 and J is TRBJ2-1, with a tentative D call TRBD1 (5 bases). Sequencing was performed on PBMCs or T cells enriched from blood (not recorded which). The CDR3 DNA reads TGTGCCAGTAGTGAAGGGGTCAATGAGCAGTTCTTC. The encoded protein is CASSEGVNEQFF.